A selection of T cell receptor beta chains follows, all from one sample in a study of blood T cells in healthy people across ages. TCRdb recomputed calls from the 5' RACE reads with MiXCR, one row per CDR3 protein. The table has roughly 860,000 distinct CDR3 sequences, about 62% seen once. Specimen: blood. Receptors originate from a man aged 25 to 40 in good health. The CDR3 runs from the conserved cysteine through the conserved F or W. D genes are given only for firm matches. Rows may omit the clone size; those that give it use once, few, many or a size class.

J	V	D	size	CDR3	DNA
TRBJ2-4	TRBV6-6	.	few	CASSYPSNLADIQYF	TGTGCCAGCAGTTACCCCAGTAACCTGGCGGACATTCAGTACTTC
TRBJ2-1	TRBV29-1	.	few	CSVQPNEQFF	TGCAGCGTTCAACCTAATGAGCAGTTCTTC
TRBJ2-1	TRBV29-1	TRBD1	.	CSVPGQGEVDEQFF	TGCAGCGTCCCCGGACAGGGGGAGGTGGATGAGCAGTTCTTC
TRBJ2-7	TRBV20-1	.	.	CSARYMGIHEQYF	TGCAGTGCTAGGTACATGGGGATCCACGAGCAGTACTTC
TRBJ2-7	TRBV6-1	.	many	CASRPPDYEQYF	TGTGCCAGCAGACCACCCGACTACGAGCAGTACTTC
TRBJ2-1	TRBV25-1	.	few	CACEGNNEQFF	TGTGCCTGCGAGGGAAACAATGAGCAGTTCTTC
TRBJ2-7	TRBV14	.	.	CASSQGRVNYEQYF	TGTGCCAGCAGCCAAGGAAGGGTCAACTACGAGCAGTACTTC
TRBJ1-2	TRBV28	.	once	CASSLLQPRGGYTF	TGTGCCAGCAGTTTACTACAGCCTCGGGGTGGCTACACCTTC
TRBJ2-3	TRBV5-1	TRBD2	once	CASSLAEAGGRTDTQYF	TGCGCCAGCAGCTTGGCCGAAGCGGGGGGGAGAACAGATACGCAGTATTTT
TRBJ1-2	TRBV4-3	TRBD1	.	CASSSDRGGGGYTF	TGCGCCAGCAGCTCGGACAGGGGAGGAGGTGGCTACACCTTC
TRBJ2-5	TRBV4-2	TRBD2	.	CASSPQKTSGHQETQYF	TGTGCCAGCAGCCCCCAGAAGACTAGCGGCCACCAAGAGACCCAGTACTTC
TRBJ2-4	TRBV9	TRBD1	few	CASSTTGGKQYF	TGTGCCAGCAGCACGACAGGGGGGAAGCAGTACTTC
TRBJ2-5	TRBV6-5	.	.	CASRAQAIQETQYF	TGTGCCAGTAGGGCACAGGCAATACAAGAGACCCAGTACTTC
TRBJ1-6	TRBV12-3/TRBV12-4	.	.	CASSLVDTSDSPLHF	TGTGCCAGCAGTTTAGTGGACACCAGCGATTCACCCCTCCACTTT
TRBJ2-7	TRBV5-6	.	.	CASSPGPVYEQYF	TGTGCCAGCAGCCCCGGACCCGTCTACGAGCAGTACTTC
TRBJ2-3	TRBV7-3	TRBD2	.	CASSLMAGGSRVYF	TGTGCCAGCAGCTTAATGGCGGGGGGATCCCGGGTGTATTTT
TRBJ1-1	TRBV7-9	TRBD1	.	CASSIRQGGEAFF	TGTGCCAGCAGCATTAGACAGGGTGGGGAGGCTTTCTTT
TRBJ2-3	TRBV6-1	TRBD2	few	CASSEQGGGATDTQYF	TGTGCCAGCAGTGAACAGGGCGGGGGGGCTACAGATACGCAGTATTTT
TRBJ1-2	TRBV5-1	.	.	CASGRDADYGYTF	TGCGCCAGCGGCCGTGATGCCGACTATGGCTACACCTTC
TRBJ1-4	TRBV4-3	.	few	CASSQDPRPRGGEKLFF	TGCGCCAGCAGCCAAGATCCCAGACCTAGGGGTGGGGAAAAACTGTTTTTT
TRBJ2-1	TRBV7-3	TRBD2	few	CASSRLAIFGEQFF	TGTGCCAGCAGCCGACTAGCTATCTTCGGTGAGCAGTTCTTC
TRBJ2-7	TRBV27	TRBD1	.	CASSLYGDSNWAYEQYF	TGTGCCAGCAGTCTATATGGGGACAGTAATTGGGCCTACGAGCAGTACTTC
TRBJ2-1	TRBV13	TRBD2	.	CASSLGIQRGVYNEQFF	TGTGCCAGCAGCTTAGGAATACAGCGGGGGGTGTACAATGAGCAGTTCTTC
TRBJ2-2	TRBV12-3/TRBV12-4	.	.	CASSPRLNTGELFF	TGTGCCAGCAGTCCGCGGTTGAACACCGGGGAGCTGTTTTTT
TRBJ2-1	TRBV7-9	TRBD2	.	CASSPLLAGVNEQFF	TGTGCCAGCAGCCCTCTACTAGCGGGGGTAAATGAGCAGTTCTTC
TRBJ2-7	TRBV20-1	.	few	CSASIRGSYEQYF	TGCAGTGCTAGTATCAGGGGATCCTACGAGCAGTACTTC
TRBJ2-2	TRBV4-1	.	.	CASSLLVLGTGELFF	TGCGCCAGCAGCCTTCTGGTACTGGGCACCGGGGAGCTGTTTTTT
TRBJ2-7	TRBV29-1	.	few	CSVELRAGEQYF	TGCAGCGTTGAACTCAGGGCCGGCGAGCAGTACTTC
TRBJ1-2	TRBV29-1	.	.	CSVHARGVNDYGYTF	TGCAGCGTGCACGCGCGGGGGGTGAACGACTATGGCTACACCTTC
TRBJ2-3	TRBV4-3	.	.	CASSQTSWGRSTDTQYF	TGCGCCAGCAGCCAAACCTCATGGGGCAGGAGCACAGATACGCAGTATTTT
TRBJ1-2	TRBV6-5	.	few	CASRRGSGYGYTF	TGTGCCAGCAGACGAGGGAGCGGCTATGGCTACACCTTC
TRBJ1-5	TRBV20-1	.	.	CSARDLGAGGNQPQHF	TGCAGTGCTAGAGATTTAGGCGCAGGGGGCAATCAGCCCCAGCATTTT
TRBJ2-1	TRBV4-3	.	few	CASSQDSAGVREQFF	TGCGCCAGCAGCCAAGATAGTGCGGGCGTGAGGGAGCAGTTCTTC
TRBJ2-7	TRBV29-1	.	few	CSVPQGSEQYF	TGCAGCGTCCCTCAGGGGAGCGAGCAGTACTTC
TRBJ2-1	TRBV20-1	TRBD2	.	CSARDWRGGHPEQFF	TGCAGTGCTAGAGATTGGCGGGGGGGCCATCCTGAGCAGTTCTTC
TRBJ2-1	TRBV20-1	.	.	CSASSGFHNGQFF	TGCAGTGCTAGTAGCGGCTTCCACAATGGGCAGTTCTTC
TRBJ1-1	TRBV5-1	.	.	CASRLGGTEAFF	TGCGCCAGCAGGTTGGGGGGCACTGAAGCTTTCTTT